Following are 21 T cell receptor beta chains from one sample sequenced in a study of T cell responses to AZD1222 COVID-19 vaccine. Data came from immunoSEQ multiplex PCR; TCRdb stores just in-frame clones and leaves some out. The sample yields fewer than 200,000 clones, roughly 92% seen once. Here the sequenced sample was peripheral blood, taken on day 0 of AZD1222 vaccination. Every receptor here comes from an adult in good health.

The J gene is TRBJ2-1, the V gene TRBV7-2; 9 bases are shared with TRBD2. Germline lookup yields CDR1 SGHTA and CDR2 FQGNSA. The CDR3 sequence is 15 residues long. Losses at the gene ends were 5 bases for V and 9 bases for J; bases not matched to a gene: 11. CDR3: CASSPAATSGGEQFF. Written as DNA, the CDR3 is TGTGCCAGCAGCCCCGCCGCGACTAGCGGCGGTGAGCAGTTCTTC.

The chain employs TRBV27 and TRBJ2-7, with D maybe TRBD1 (6 bases). CDR3 size: 15 residues. Germline V lookup: CDR1 MNHEY, CDR2 SMNVEV (reference sequence). Trimming pared 6 bases from V and 0 bases from J, leaving 15 bases between. This chain's CDR3 is CASRYQQGFSYEQYV. The CDR3, as DNA: TGTGCCAGCAGGTATCAACAGGGTTTCTCCTACGAGCAGTACGTC.

The chain employs TRBV25-1 and TRBJ2-7; 7 bases are shared with TRBD1. V shed 3 bases, J shed 4 bases, and the junction held 6 bases outside the gene matches. The CDR3 spans 14 residues. CDR1 MGHDK and CDR2 SYGVNS come from the germline V gene. The CDR3 loop reads CASSDLYRGYEQYF. For the CDR3, the DNA is TGTGCCAGCAGTGACCTGTACAGGGGTTACGAGCAGTACTTC.

The rearrangement uses TRBV19 and TRBJ1-5; D remains unclear. This CDR3 spans 14 amino acids. Per germline, CDR1 LNHDA and CDR2 SQIVND (reference sequence). The V gene lost 7 bases and the J gene lost 0 bases, with 10 bases spanning the gap. CDR3 region: CASNRKNSNQPQHF. The CDR3 DNA reads TGTGCCAGTAACCGCAAGAATAGCAATCAGCCCCAGCATTTT.

The chain has TRBV5-1 and TRBJ1-5; D is undetermined. The CDR3 length is 15 residues. The V and J ends lost 2 bases and 0 bases respectively, with 9 bases between them. Looked up from germline, CDR1 is SGHRS and CDR2 is YFSETQ. The CDR3 loop is CASSFDGNSNQPQHF. CDR3 nucleotide sequence: TGCGCCAGCAGCTTTGATGGGAATAGCAATCAGCCCCAGCATTTT.

This clone was seen a single time. The genes are TRBV11-1 and TRBJ2-1; D gene ambiguous. The CDR3 extends over 13 amino acids. Looked up from germline, CDR1 is SGHAT and CDR2 is FQDESV (reference sequence). V lost 5 bases and J 8 bases, leaving 13 bases between the germline ends. CDR3 sequence (DNA): TGTGCCAGCAGCCCATCGGGCAGGTATGAGCAGTTCTTC. This translates into CASSPSGRYEQFF.

V is TRBV18 and J is TRBJ2-1; D not resolved. The germline CDR1 and CDR2 sequences are KGHSH and LQKENI. V was shortened by 6 bases and J by 7 bases, with 7 bases between the two germline ends. This CDR3 region has 11 residues. CDR3 region: CASSYQNEQFF. Here the CDR3 DNA reads TGTGCCAGCTCCTACCAAAATGAGCAGTTCTTC.

The genes are TRBV21-1 and TRBJ1-1. TRBV21-1 represents a pseudogene. The CDR3 extends over 13 amino acids. CDR3 in DNA: TGTGCCAGCAGCTCCCGGGACCCACGAAGGGCTTTCTTT. Translation gives CASSSRDPRRAFF.

The rearrangement uses TRBV24-1 and TRBJ1-2; TRBD1 matches at 7 bases. CDR3 length: 14 amino acids. V lost 3 bases, J lost 8 bases, and 8 bases stayed unmatched. CDR1 and CDR2 (germline): KGHDR, SFDVKD. The DNA for the CDR3 is TGTGCCACCAGTGATCCTGACAGGGAGGGAGGCTACACCTTC. Translated, it gives CATSDPDREGGYTF.

This sequence joins TRBV10-3 and TRBJ1-4, with a weak D call TRBD1 (6 bases). Germline assignment: CDR1 ENHRY and CDR2 SYGVKD. The CDR3 contains 14 residues. The V and J ends lost 6 bases and 6 bases respectively, with 14 bases between them. For the CDR3, the DNA is TGTGCCATCAGCCCGGACAGTATATATGAAAAACTGTTTTTT. Amino acids: CAISPDSIYEKLFF.

This clone has just one count. The rearrangement joins TRBV28 to TRBJ2-1; 9 bases are a match to TRBD2. The CDR3 length is 17 residues. Germline CDR1 and CDR2: MDHEN and SYDVKM. After removal of 2 bases from V and 8 bases from J, the junction contained 13 bases not matched to a gene. CDR3 protein: CASSLRHWRGGPYEQFF. The CDR3 DNA sequence: TGTGCCAGCAGTTTACGGCATTGGCGGGGGGGCCCGTATGAGCAGTTCTTC.

This chain connects TRBV25-1 to TRBJ1-6; the D is unclear. The CDR3 consists of 16 residues. V lost 4 bases, J lost 0 bases, and 10 bases lay in between. CDR1 MGHDK and CDR2 SYGVNS come from the germline V gene. The CDR3 reads CASSGQSTSYNSPLHF. CDR3 bases: TGTGCCAGCAGTGGCCAGTCGACCTCCTATAATTCACCCCTCCACTTT.

This chain uses TRBV4-3 with TRBJ2-1; D is ambiguous. The CDR3 covers 14 residues. V lost 0 bases, J lost 5 bases, and 8 bases lay in between. Germline-derived CDR1 and CDR2 are LGHNA and YSLEER. The CDR3 DNA follows: TGCGCCAGCAGCCAAGACGAGATCGACAATGAGCAGTTCTTC. The encoded protein is CASSQDEIDNEQFF.

The J gene is TRBJ1-2, the V gene TRBV5-4; D is uncertain. The V gene lost 1 base and the J gene lost 8 bases, with 9 bases spanning the gap. CDR3 size: 12 residues. In germline, CDR1 is SGHNT, CDR2 YYREEE (reference sequence). CDR3 amino acids: CASSLFPGGYTF. DNA for the CDR3: TGTGCCAGCAGCTTGTTTCCGGGGGGCTACACCTTC.

The rearrangement links TRBV10-3 to TRBJ1-1; possible D gene TRBD1, 6 bases. V lost 7 bases and J 1 base, leaving 13 bases between the germline ends. The CDR3 consists of 14 residues. From germline, CDR1 is ENHRY and CDR2 SYGVKD. Written as DNA, the CDR3 is TGTGCCATCAAGGAGGGGGGAGAGAACACTGAAGCTTTCTTT. Amino acid sequence: CAIKEGGENTEAFF.

The chain employs TRBV11-2 and TRBJ1-1; D is unresolved. The CDR3 covers 11 residues. Germline V gene lookup returns CDR1 SGHAT and CDR2 FQNNGV. Trimming pared 5 bases from V and 10 bases from J, leaving 11 bases between. CDR3 region: CASSRPATAFF. CDR3 coding DNA: TGTGCCAGCAGCCGGCCAGCGACAGCTTTCTTT.

The chain links TRBV2 to TRBJ1-3, with 8 bases that match TRBD1. Per germline, CDR1 SNHLY and CDR2 FYNNEI. V dropped 2 bases and J dropped 1; count of bases not matched to a gene: 7. This CDR3 comprises 17 residues. CDR3: CASSERSGGSSGNTIYF. CDR3 nucleotides: TGTGCCAGCAGTGAAAGGTCAGGGGGCTCTTCTGGAAACACCATATATTTT.

The chain couples TRBV28 to TRBJ1-1, with D perhaps TRBD1 (6 bases). This CDR3 has 12 residues. V lost 6 bases and J 8 bases, leaving 13 bases between the germline ends. The germline V gene encodes CDR1 MDHEN and CDR2 SYDVKM. The CDR3: CASSLGAGEAFF. CDR3 sequence (DNA): TGTGCCAGCAGCTTGGGGGCAGGGGAAGCTTTCTTT.

The genes are TRBV18 and TRBJ1-3; D unresolved. The CDR3 is 14 amino acids. Germline CDR1 is KGHSH and CDR2 is LQKENI. Trimming left V 6 bases short and J 0 bases short, with 9 bases between. The CDR3 spells CASSSGNSGNTIYF. In DNA, the CDR3 is TGTGCCAGCTCGTCTGGGAACTCTGGAAACACCATATATTTT.

The rearrangement joins TRBV13 to TRBJ1-1; no definite D call. V was pared by 1 base and J by 2 bases, with 5 bases between. Looked up from germline, CDR1 is PRHDT and CDR2 is FYEKMQ (reference sequence). The CDR3 spans 13 residues. The CDR3 sequence is CASSLARNTEAFF. CDR3 bases: TGTGCCAGCAGCTTAGCAAGAAACACTGAAGCTTTCTTT.

The genes are TRBV6-6 and TRBJ1-3; TRBD1 aligns across 12 bases. J lost 6 bases, V lost 5 bases, and 5 bases had no gene match. The germline gives CDR1 MNHNY, CDR2 SVGAGI (reference sequence). This CDR3 comprises 15 residues. In nucleotides, the CDR3 is TGTGCCAGCAGTACCCGGGACAGGGGGCAAAACACCATATATTTT. This translates into CASSTRDRGQNTIYF.